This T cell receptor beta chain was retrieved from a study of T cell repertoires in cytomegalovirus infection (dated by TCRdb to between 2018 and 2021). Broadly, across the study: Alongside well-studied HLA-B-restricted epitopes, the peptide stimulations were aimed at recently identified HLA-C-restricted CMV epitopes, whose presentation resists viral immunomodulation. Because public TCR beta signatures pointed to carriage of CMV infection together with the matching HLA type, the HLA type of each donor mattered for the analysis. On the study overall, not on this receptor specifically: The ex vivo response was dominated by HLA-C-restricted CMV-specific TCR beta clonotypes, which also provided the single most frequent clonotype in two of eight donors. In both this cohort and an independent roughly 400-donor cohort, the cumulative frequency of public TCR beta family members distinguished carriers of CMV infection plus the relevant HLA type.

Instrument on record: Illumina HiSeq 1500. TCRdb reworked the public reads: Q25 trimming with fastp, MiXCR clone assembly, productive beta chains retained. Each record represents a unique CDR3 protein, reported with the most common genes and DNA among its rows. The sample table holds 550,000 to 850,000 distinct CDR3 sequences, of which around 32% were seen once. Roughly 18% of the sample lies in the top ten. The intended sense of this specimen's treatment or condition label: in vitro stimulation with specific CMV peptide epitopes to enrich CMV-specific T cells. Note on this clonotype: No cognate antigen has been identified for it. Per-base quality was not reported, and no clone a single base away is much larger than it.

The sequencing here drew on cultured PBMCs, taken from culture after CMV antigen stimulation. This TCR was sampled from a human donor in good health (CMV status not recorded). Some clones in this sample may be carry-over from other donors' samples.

The bases read TGTGCCAGCAGGCTCGGGACTCTCCAAGAGACCCAGTACTTC. It translates to CASRLGTLQETQYF. The chain was built from TRBV6-6 and TRBJ2-5; the D region possibly corresponds to TRBD2 (6 bases align). Inclusive of the bounding cysteine and phenylalanine, the CDR3 is 14 residues long. Of all the DNA, just the CDR3 is kept, 42 bases in frame from base 1. V and J lose 6 bases and 1 base, and a span of 12 bases separates them. From a lookup of the germline V gene (reference sequence), CDR1 and CDR2 are MNHNY and SVGAGI.